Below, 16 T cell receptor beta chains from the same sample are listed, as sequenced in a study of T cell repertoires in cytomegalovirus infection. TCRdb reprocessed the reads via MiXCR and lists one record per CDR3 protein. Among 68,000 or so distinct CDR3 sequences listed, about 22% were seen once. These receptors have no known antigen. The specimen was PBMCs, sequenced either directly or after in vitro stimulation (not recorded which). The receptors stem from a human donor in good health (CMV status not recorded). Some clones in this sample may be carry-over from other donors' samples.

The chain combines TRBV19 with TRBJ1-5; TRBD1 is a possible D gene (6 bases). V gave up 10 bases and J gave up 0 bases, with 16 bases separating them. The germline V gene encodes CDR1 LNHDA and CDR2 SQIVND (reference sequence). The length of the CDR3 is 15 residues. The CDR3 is CATSRGGNSNQPQHF. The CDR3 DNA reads TGTGCCACGAGCAGGGGAGGTAATAGCAATCAGCCCCAGCATTTT. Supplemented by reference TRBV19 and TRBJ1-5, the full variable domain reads DGGITQSPKYLFRKEGQNVTLSCEQNLNHDAMYWYRQDPGQGLRLIYYSQIVNDFQKGDIAEGYSVSREKKESFPLTVTSAQKNPTAFYLCATSRGGNSNQPQHFGDGTRLSIL.

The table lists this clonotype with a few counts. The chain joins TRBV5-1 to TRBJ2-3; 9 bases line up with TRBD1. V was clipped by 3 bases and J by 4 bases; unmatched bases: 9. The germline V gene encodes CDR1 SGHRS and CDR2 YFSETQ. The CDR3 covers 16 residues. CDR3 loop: CASSSPQRTGADTQYF. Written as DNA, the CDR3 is TGCGCCAGCAGCTCCCCCCAGAGGACAGGGGCAGATACGCAGTATTTT.

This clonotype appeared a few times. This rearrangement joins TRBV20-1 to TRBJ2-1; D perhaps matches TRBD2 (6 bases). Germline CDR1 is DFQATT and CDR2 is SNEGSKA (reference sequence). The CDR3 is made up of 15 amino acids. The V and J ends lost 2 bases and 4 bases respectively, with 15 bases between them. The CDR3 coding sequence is TGCAGTGCTAGATCCCGGGGGAGTGGGTACAATGAGCAGTTCTTC. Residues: CSARSRGSGYNEQFF.

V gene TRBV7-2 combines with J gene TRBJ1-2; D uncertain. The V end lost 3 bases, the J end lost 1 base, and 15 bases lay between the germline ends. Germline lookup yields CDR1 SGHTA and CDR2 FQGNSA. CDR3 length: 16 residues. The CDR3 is CASSLSVSRLNYGYTF. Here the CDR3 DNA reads TGTGCCAGCAGCTTGAGCGTTTCCAGACTTAACTATGGCTACACCTTC.

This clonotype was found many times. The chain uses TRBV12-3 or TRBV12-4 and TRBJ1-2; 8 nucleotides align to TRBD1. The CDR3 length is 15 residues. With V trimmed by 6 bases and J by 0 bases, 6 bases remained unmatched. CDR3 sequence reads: CASRRGQDPNYGYTF. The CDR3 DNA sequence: TGTGCCAGCAGAAGGGGACAGGATCCTAACTATGGCTACACCTTC.

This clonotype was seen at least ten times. The CDR3 nucleotides read TGTGCCAGCAGCTTACTCCTGGACTCAGGCTGGGGGTCTGGAAACACCATATATTTT. Protein: CASSLLLDSGWGSGNTIYF. V is TRBV7-2 and J is TRBJ1-3, with TRBD1 as a possible D gene (5 bases). Germline lookup yields CDR1 SGHTA and CDR2 FQGNSA. With 2 bases removed from V and 1 base from J, the gap between germline ends came to 21 bases. This CDR3 region has 19 residues.

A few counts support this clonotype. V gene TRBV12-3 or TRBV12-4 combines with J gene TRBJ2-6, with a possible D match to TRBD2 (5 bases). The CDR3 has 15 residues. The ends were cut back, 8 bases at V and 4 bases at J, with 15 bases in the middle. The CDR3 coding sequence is TGTGCCAGCCTGAGGGAAAGACCCGGGGCCAACGTCCTGACTTTC. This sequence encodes CASLRERPGANVLTF.

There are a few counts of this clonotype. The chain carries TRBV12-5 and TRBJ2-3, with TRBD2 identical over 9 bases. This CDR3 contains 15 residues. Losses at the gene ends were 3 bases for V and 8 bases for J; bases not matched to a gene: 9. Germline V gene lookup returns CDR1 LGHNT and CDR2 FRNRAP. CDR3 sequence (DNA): TGTGCTAGTGGTTTTTGCGCGGGAGGGCCATGTACGCAGTATTTT. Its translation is CASGFCAGGPCTQYF. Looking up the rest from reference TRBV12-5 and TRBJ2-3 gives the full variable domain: DARVTQTPRHKVTEMGQEVTMRCQPILGHNTVFWYRQTMMQGLELLAYFRNRAPLDDSGMPKDRFSAEMPDATLATLKIQPSEPRDSAVYFCASGFCAGGPCTQYFGPGTRLTVL.

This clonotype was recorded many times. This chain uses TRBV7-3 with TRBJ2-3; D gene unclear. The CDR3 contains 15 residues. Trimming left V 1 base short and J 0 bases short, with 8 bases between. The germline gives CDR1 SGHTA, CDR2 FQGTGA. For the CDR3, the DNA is TGTGCCAGCAGCTTAATGTCCGGGAGCACAGATACGCAGTATTTT. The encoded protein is CASSLMSGSTDTQYF.

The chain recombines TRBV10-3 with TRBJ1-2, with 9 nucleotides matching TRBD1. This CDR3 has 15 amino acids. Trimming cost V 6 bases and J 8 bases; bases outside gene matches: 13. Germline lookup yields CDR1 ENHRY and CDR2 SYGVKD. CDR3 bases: TGTGCCATCAGGAGCCGGGACAGGGAGAATAAGGGCTACACCTTC. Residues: CAIRSRDRENKGYTF.

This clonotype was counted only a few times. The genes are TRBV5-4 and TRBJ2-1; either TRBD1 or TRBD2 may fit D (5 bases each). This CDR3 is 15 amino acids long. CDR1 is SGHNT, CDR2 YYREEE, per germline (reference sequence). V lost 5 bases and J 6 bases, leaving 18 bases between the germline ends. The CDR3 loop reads CASRPGTKEVNEQFF. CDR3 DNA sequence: TGTGCCAGCAGGCCCGGGACGAAGGAGGTCAATGAGCAGTTCTTC.

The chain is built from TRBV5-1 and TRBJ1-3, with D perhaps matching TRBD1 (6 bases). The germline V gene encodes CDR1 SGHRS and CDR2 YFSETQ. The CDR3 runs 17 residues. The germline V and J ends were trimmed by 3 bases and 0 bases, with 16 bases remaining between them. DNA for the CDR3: TGCGCCAGCAGCTCTACTCCCGGGACAAACTCTGGAAACACCATATATTTT. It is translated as CASSSTPGTNSGNTIYF.

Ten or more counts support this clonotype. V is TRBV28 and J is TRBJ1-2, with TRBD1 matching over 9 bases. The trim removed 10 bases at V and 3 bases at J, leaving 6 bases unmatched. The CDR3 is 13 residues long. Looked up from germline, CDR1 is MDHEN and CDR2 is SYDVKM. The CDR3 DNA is TGTGCCACCAGGACAGGGGTACACTATGGCTACACCTTC. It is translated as CATRTGVHYGYTF.

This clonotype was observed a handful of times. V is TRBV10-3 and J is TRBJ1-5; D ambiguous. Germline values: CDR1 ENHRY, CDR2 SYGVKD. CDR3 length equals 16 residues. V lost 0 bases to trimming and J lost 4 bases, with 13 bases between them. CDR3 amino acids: CAISESLVRANQPQHF. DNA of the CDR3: TGTGCCATCAGTGAGTCGTTGGTGAGGGCTAATCAGCCCCAGCATTTT.

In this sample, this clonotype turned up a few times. The CDR3 nucleotides read TGTGCCAGCAGCTTTAGTAACAGGGGGCTCTACAATGAGCAGTTCTTC. Its translation is CASSFSNRGLYNEQFF. The rearrangement links TRBV7-8 to TRBJ2-1; 9 nucleotides match TRBD1. CDR3 size: 16 residues. The V gene end was trimmed by 3 bases and the J gene end by 3 bases; junction bases not matched to a gene: 6. Per the germline V gene, CDR1 is SGHVS and CDR2 is FQNEAQ.

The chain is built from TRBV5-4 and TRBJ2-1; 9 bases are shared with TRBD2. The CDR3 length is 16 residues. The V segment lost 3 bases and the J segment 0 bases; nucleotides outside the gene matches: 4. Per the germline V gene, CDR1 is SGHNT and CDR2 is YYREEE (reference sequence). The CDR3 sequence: CASSSKAGGSYNEQFF. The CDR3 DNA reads TGTGCCAGCAGCTCTAAAGCGGGAGGCTCCTACAATGAGCAGTTCTTC.